This T cell receptor beta chain appears in the sequencing data of a study of blood T cell repertoires in COVID-19 (dated by TCRdb to between 2020 and 2021). General notes on the study: Samples from collaborators originated in the United States, Italy and Spain and spanned both the acute and convalescent phases of COVID-19. The material from the prospective study consisted of cDNA or gDNA derived from T cells, B-cell-depleted T cells, or PBMCs. Subjects who had been exposed to COVID-19, were actively infected with it, or had recovered from it provided the deeply sampled blood TCRbeta repertoires that made up the dataset. A freely available public database, intended as a resource for researchers studying the immune response to SARS-CoV-2, is where the repertoires were released. The samples were drawn from two sources: the first 160 participants of the ongoing ImmuneRACE study, and some 1,300 subjects contributed by 6 global collaborators. The sample metadata nearly always contained a de-identified subject ID, COVID-19 status, age in years and sex. Where HLA class I and class II types were available, the types were taken from metadata supplied by the sample provider, not from assay-based typing. What the research found in general, with its limitations: How much clinical and demographic metadata was included differed by source and by participant, and the metadata was provided uncurated.

The immunoSEQ Assay, a bias-controlled multiplex PCR, was used to amplify TCRbeta CDR3 regions from genomic DNA. In the authors' own workflow: Nucleated cell counts per sample were estimated from amplification of reference gene primers within the assay. To quantify the absolute abundance of each unique TCRbeta CDR3 rearrangement, sequence reads were collapsed and filtered. Productive Simpson clonality was computed per sample as the square root of Simpson's diversity index over productive rearrangements. This is the immuneACCESS table as TCRdb keeps it, with only in-frame sequences that have V and J called. A part of the clones is gone; compared with another copy, unresolved V genes explain less than half, and the rest is unexplained. For V, J and clone size, that table is used; D and trimming come from the DNA. The sample profile shows 650,000 to 800,000 clones; about 87% of them were found once. The ten largest clones represent under 0.3% of the sample.

The CDR3 numbers 15 residues from cysteine through phenylalanine. Only CDR3 DNA remains: 45 bases, in frame from the first base. According to the germline V gene, CDR1 reads LGHNT and CDR2 reads FRNRAP. V is trimmed back by 5 bases and J by 5 bases, and the junction contains 11 bases that no gene match accounts for. Of note for this clone: The antigen this receptor binds is unknown. No much larger clone is present one base from it, and per-base qualities are unavailable.

Whole blood was collected in K2EDTA tubes by collaborating institutions according to the institutions' own protocols. For TCRbeta analysis, collaborators shipped samples in one of three forms: frozen whole blood, isolated PBMCs, or DNA extracted from either of those sample types. In this chain, TRBV12-5 is recombined with TRBJ2-7, with TRBD2 identical over 8 junction bases. This sequence originates from a woman aged 18-35 years with acute or convalescent COVID-19. The sequencing sample was made of peripheral blood. Read as DNA, the sequence is TGTGCTAGTGGTGAGGGCGCGGGACTAGTCGACGAGCAGTACTTC. The resulting protein is CASGEGAGLVDEQYF.